Included here is one TCR beta chain sequence, with context. Its antigen remains unidentified. Per-base qualities were not stored, and no clone one base away is much larger. For deep sequencing of PBMC libraries, mostly around 520 ng of input genomic DNA was used, and six replicates were run per sample. The immunoSEQ hsTCRbeta kit was used to prepare TCRbeta libraries according to the manufacturer's instructions. The finished libraries were brought together in one pool at 2.5 to 3 nM, which was then read using an Illumina NovaSeq 6000 S4 flow cell. The source study handled its data this way. The immunoSEQ Analyzer was used for raw data preprocessing and quality control. The analysis was restricted to productive rearrangements, with each unique CDR3 amino acid sequence defining a clonotype. Repertoire clonality was estimated as the Gini-Simpson index, which was computed with the R package tcR. Student's t test was used to compare Gini indices, and Pearson correlation was used to assess associations with tumor size change. TCRdb re-hosts the immuneACCESS table, in-frame sequences only. Its copies lack some clones; in the studies checked, an unresolved V gene accounts for under half of them, and the cause for the rest is not known. That table furnishes V, J and clone size, whereas the DNA furnished D and trimming. The sample table contains some 61,000 clones; only one count was recorded for 70% to 90% of them. Roughly 3.4% of the sample is in the top ten clones.

The sample's time point label, in plain terms: after neoadjuvant nivolumab, at surgical resection. Patients were newly diagnosed with stage II-IVA oral cavity squamous cell carcinoma and had received no prior systemic or radiation treatment. The cohort was made up of patients with locally advanced, HPV-negative oral cavity squamous cell carcinoma. Peripheral blood mononuclear cells were analyzed directly and were not maintained or expanded in culture. Samples came from a longitudinal correlative study of a single-arm phase II trial of neoadjuvant nivolumab in oral cavity squamous cell carcinoma. Genomic DNA-based TCRbeta sequencing was performed on subject-matched pre- and post-treatment PBMCs and tumors from three responders and three non-responders. Peripheral blood mononuclear cells were collected once before nivolumab treatment and again after treatment, at the time of surgery. Genomic DNA was isolated from PBMCs using the Maxwell RSC DNA from Cells kit.

This sample is drawn from a study of neoadjuvant anti-PD-1 for oral cavity cancer (dated by TCRdb to about 2021). Looking at the study overall: Three to four biweekly doses of nivolumab at 3 mg/kg were mostly administered to patients before curative-intent surgical resection. For patients who did not progress, a fourth nivolumab dose was given around day 43, followed by definitive surgical resection on days 50-56. Responders were defined as patients with complete response, partial response or stable disease by RECIST 1.1; non-responders were defined as patients with progression. The parent correlative cohort included approximately 13 patients, with an approximately 32% response rate.

Findings and caveats that apply to the study as a whole: Only three patients per response group were included in the TCR analyses, and larger cohorts for validation were called for by the authors. After neoadjuvant nivolumab, T cell clonality (Gini index) in PBMCs was significantly higher in non-responders than in responders. A higher pretreatment blood Treg/Th17 ratio correlated with both higher pretreatment blood TCRbeta clonality and lower post-treatment tumor TCRbeta clonality.

Compared with germline, V lacks 3 bases and J lacks 7 bases; bases without a gene match: 9. The CDR3 contains 16 residues, cysteine and phenylalanine counted. The retained sequence is limited to the CDR3, 48 bases, with the frame set at the first base. Based on the germline V gene, the CDR1 and CDR2 sequences are KGHSH and LQKENI. This chain is built from TRBV18 and TRBJ2-2; the junction holds 9 bases that match TRBD2. This specimen was PBMCs, taken after nivolumab (anti-PD-1) treatment. The sequence came from a person aged 35-79 years with oral cavity squamous cell carcinoma. Read as DNA, the sequence is TGTGCCAGCTCACCCGGGCTAGCGGGATATGACGGGGAGCTGTTTTTT. Its protein is CASSPGLAGYDGELFF.